Listed here are 31 T cell receptor beta chains from one sample, sequenced in a study of molecular identifiers for immune sequencing clone quantification. TCRdb ran MiXCR on the PCR reads and lists one entry per CDR3 protein. The data hold around 470,000 distinct CDR3 sequences, with 20% to 25% observed a single time. The source material was naive CD8+ T cells from blood, with Jurkat cell RNA spiked in. This sample's subset: FACS-sorted CD8+CD4-CCR7+CD45RA+ naive T cells. Source of these receptors: a human donor in good health. Some libraries in this study had Jurkat cell RNA spiked in.

The chain uses TRBV7-6 and TRBJ2-7, with D perhaps matching TRBD2 (6 bases). The V gene lost 5 bases and the J gene lost 6 bases, with 17 bases spanning the gap. The CDR3 is 14 amino acids. Germline CDR1 and CDR2: SGHVS and FNYEAQ. This CDR3 reads CASSPEPGDREQYF. CDR3 in DNA: TGTGCCAGCAGCCCCGAACCGGGGGACCGCGAGCAGTACTTC.

This clonotype has at least ten counts. The CDR3 here is CASRTGDVDNYGYTF. In nucleotides, the CDR3 is TGTGCCAGCCGAACAGGAGACGTTGATAACTATGGCTACACCTTC. V usage is TRBV6-6 and J usage is TRBJ1-2, with D perhaps TRBD1 (5 bases). CDR1 is MNHNY, CDR2 SVGAGI, per germline (reference sequence). CDR3 size: 15 residues. Deletions cut 8 bases from V and 1 base from J, with 17 bases between.

This clonotype occurred a few times. The chain carries TRBV21-1 and TRBJ1-4; the D call in the table, TRBD1, was not verified against the DNA. TRBV21-1 constitutes a pseudogene. This CDR3 has 16 residues. Here the CDR3 reads CASSKPPDREGEKLFF. In DNA, the CDR3 is TGTGCCAGCAGCAAACCCCCGGACAGGGAAGGTGAAAAACTGTTTTTT.

In this sample, this clonotype turned up once. A clone one base away is much larger, so this may be a read error. The rearrangement joins TRBV20-1 to TRBJ1-1; D possibly corresponds to TRBD1 (5 bases). With 1 base removed from V and 0 bases from J, the gap between germline ends came to 12 bases. CDR3 size: 15 residues. Germline V CDR1 and CDR2: DFQATT, SNEGSKA (reference sequence). CDR3 loop: CSARGAGGMNTEAFF. For the CDR3, the DNA is TGCAGTGCTAGAGGTGCTGGGGGAATGAACACTGAAGCTTTCTTT.

There are many counts of this clonotype. This chain joins TRBV29-1 and TRBJ2-1; 11 nucleotides line up with TRBD2. Germline CDR1 and CDR2: SQVTM and ANQGSEA. This CDR3 is 16 amino acids long. With 0 bases clipped from V and 8 bases from J, the junction kept 9 bases outside the gene matches. The CDR3 sequence: CSVEDRLAGGYDEQFF. As DNA, the CDR3 is TGCAGCGTTGAAGATCGGCTAGCGGGAGGTTACGATGAGCAGTTCTTC.

This clonotype was seen many times. The rearrangement joins TRBV7-2 to TRBJ1-5; the D gene is possibly TRBD1 (5 bases). CDR1 SGHTA and CDR2 FQGNSA come from the germline V gene. There are 15 residues in the CDR3. The V and J ends lost 2 bases and 0 bases respectively, with 8 bases between them. CDR3 in DNA: TGTGCCAGCAGCTTATGGGGGAATAGCAATCAGCCCCAGCATTTT. This sequence encodes CASSLWGNSNQPQHF. Supplemented by reference TRBV7-2 and TRBJ1-5, the full variable domain reads GAGVSQSPSNKVTEKGKDVELRCDPISGHTALYWYRQSLGQGLEFLIYFQGNSAPDKSGLPSDRFSAERTGGSVSTLTIQRTQQEDSAVYLCASSLWGNSNQPQHFGDGTRLSIL.

Remarks on this clonotype: This sequence may be a read error, since a much larger clone differs from it by one base. The chain joins TRBV5-3 to TRBJ2-5, with 7 nucleotides matching TRBD1. TRBV5-3 is assigned to the ORF class and has an uncertain function. This CDR3 comprises 14 residues. The CDR3 sequence: CASRFRDSQGTQYF. The CDR3 bases are TGTGCCAGCAGATTCCGGGACAGCCAAGGGACCCAGTACTTC.

The table lists this clonotype with a few counts. The chain uses TRBV4-1 and TRBJ2-1; TRBD2 matches 8 bases. CDR1 is MGHRA and CDR2 is YSYEKL in the germline V gene. Unmatched junction bases numbered 9, after V lost 3 bases and J lost 2 bases. This CDR3 region has 17 residues. The CDR3 is CASSHLSSGGPYNEQFF. CDR3 DNA sequence: TGCGCCAGCAGCCACCTATCCAGCGGGGGACCCTACAATGAGCAGTTCTTC.

This clonotype was recorded many times. V is TRBV9 and J is TRBJ2-2; 13 bases fit TRBD2. The V segment lost 4 bases and the J segment 7 bases; nucleotides outside the gene matches: 10. The CDR3 sequence is 17 residues long. In germline, CDR1 is SGDLS, CDR2 YYNGEE. The CDR3 coding sequence is TGTGCCAGCAGCCCTGCGGGACTAGCGGGATCGGTCGGGGAGCTGTTTTTT. This codes for CASSPAGLAGSVGELFF.

This clonotype appeared many times. The junction shows a germline mismatch at one end, possibly a read error. The V call is TRBV4-1, the J call TRBJ1-5; TRBD1 aligns across 8 bases. Per germline, CDR1 MGHRA and CDR2 YSYEKL. The CDR3 runs to 14 residues. The CDR3 nucleotides are TGTGCCAGCAGTCAGACAGGGGGCAATCAGCCCCAGCATTTT. Residues: CASSQTGGNQPQHF.

This clonotype was detected ten times or more. This chain uses TRBV12-3 or TRBV12-4 with TRBJ1-1; maybe TRBD1 (6 bases). V lost 6 bases, J lost 3 bases, and 17 bases lay in between. CDR3 size: 15 residues. The CDR3: CASSSGTLEDTEAFF. In DNA form, the CDR3 reads TGTGCCAGCAGCTCCGGGACACTAGAGGACACTGAAGCTTTCTTT.

This clonotype was detected a few times. The chain combines TRBV12-3 or TRBV12-4 with TRBJ2-1, with TRBD2 as a possible D gene (6 bases). The CDR3 is made up of 16 amino acids. Trimming cost V 6 bases and J 5 bases, with 20 bases left between them. This chain's CDR3 is CASRPPAGTHHNEQFF. The DNA for the CDR3 is TGTGCCAGCAGACCTCCTGCCGGGACTCATCACAATGAGCAGTTCTTC.

This clonotype was recorded many times. The rearrangement links TRBV20-1 to TRBJ2-3; D unresolved. The V end lost 6 bases, the J end lost 5 bases, and 21 bases lay between the germline ends. CDR1 is DFQATT and CDR2 is SNEGSKA in the germline V gene (reference sequence). This CDR3 region has 15 residues. The CDR3 here is CSALSQASAGDTQYF. DNA of the CDR3: TGCAGTGCGCTTTCCCAGGCCTCGGCAGGAGATACGCAGTATTTT.

This clonotype has ten or more counts. The chain joins TRBV29-1 to TRBJ1-1; the D is unclear. The V gene's germline CDR1 is SQVTM and CDR2 ANQGSEA. V lost 8 bases to trimming and J lost 5 bases, with 12 bases between them. The CDR3 contains 11 residues. The CDR3 DNA reads TGCAGCTCCTCCCCGGGGACTGAAGCTTTCTTT. This gives the protein CSSSPGTEAFF. Supplemented by reference TRBV29-1 and TRBJ1-1, the full variable domain reads SAVISQKPSRDICQRGTSLTIQCQVDSQVTMMFWYRQQPGQSLTLIATANQGSEATYESGFVIDKFPISRPNLTFSTLTVSNMSPEDSSIYLCSSSPGTEAFFGQGTRLTVV.

This clonotype was detected many times. The gene calls are TRBV27 and TRBJ1-5, with 7 bases that match TRBD1. Germline V CDR1 and CDR2: MNHEY, SMNVEV (reference sequence). The J segment lost 2 bases and the V segment lost 7 bases, leaving 8 bases of the junction unmatched. The CDR3 is made up of 15 amino acids. The CDR3 DNA follows: TGTGCCAGCACTTACAGGGGAGGCGGCAATCAGCCCCAGCATTTT. Its protein product is CASTYRGGGNQPQHF.

This clonotype was found many times. Written as DNA, the CDR3 is TGCAGTGCTAGAGATCCCGGTCAGTTTACCTACGAGCAGTACTTC. Its protein is CSARDPGQFTYEQYF. The gene calls are TRBV20-1 and TRBJ2-7; D remains unclear. This CDR3 contains 15 residues. Trimming removed 0 bases at V and 2 bases at J, with 14 bases between. Germline CDR1 DFQATT, CDR2 SNEGSKA (reference sequence).

The rearrangement joins TRBV27 to TRBJ2-3; tentatively, D is TRBD2 (6 bases). The germline V gene has CDR1 MNHEY and CDR2 SMNVEV (reference sequence). The CDR3 has 16 amino acids. Between the trimmed V and J ends, which lost 0 bases and 5 bases, there was a span of 15 bases. The CDR3 region is CASSLSGGIGVDTQYF. CDR3 bases: TGTGCCAGCAGTTTATCAGGCGGGATAGGGGTAGATACGCAGTATTTT.

About this clonotype: A much larger clone lies a single base off, so this may be a read error. The gene calls are TRBV2 and TRBJ2-3; the match to TRBD1 covers 7 bases. CDR1 is SNHLY, CDR2 FYNNEI, per germline. The CDR3 extends over 16 amino acids. Here the CDR3 DNA reads TGTGTCAGCAGTGGCCCAGGACAGGCAGTCACAGATACGCAGTATTTT. It translates to CVSSGPGQAVTDTQYF.

In this sample, this clonotype turned up many times. The chain uses TRBV7-9 and TRBJ2-3; the D gene could be TRBD1 or TRBD2 (5 bases each). V lost 4 bases to trimming and J lost 0 bases, with 20 bases between them. There are 18 residues in the CDR3. Germline V gene lookup returns CDR1 SEHNR and CDR2 FQNEAQ (reference sequence). CDR3 nucleotides: TGTGCCAGCAGCTCAACCGTCCCCAGGGACCTTAGCACAGATACGCAGTATTTT. Residues: CASSSTVPRDLSTDTQYF. The full variable domain, rest sourced from reference TRBV7-9 and TRBJ2-3, is DTGVSQNPRHKITKRGQNVTFRCDPISEHNRLYWYRQTLGQGPEFLTYFQNEAQLEKSRLLSDRFSAERPKGSFSTLEIQRTEQGDSAMYLCASSSTVPRDLSTDTQYFGPGTRLTVL.

The chain couples TRBV3-1 to TRBJ2-3; D is unresolved. With 0 bases removed from V and 2 bases from J, the gap between germline ends came to 18 bases. Germline V gene sequence: CDR1 LGHDT, CDR2 YNNKEL (reference sequence). The CDR3 length is 18 residues. The CDR3 bases are TGTGCCAGCAGCCAAGATTTTATTAGGCCCACAGTCACAGATACGCAGTATTTT. Translated: CASSQDFIRPTVTDTQYF.

This clonotype was seen ten or more times. V gene TRBV5-4 combines with J gene TRBJ2-1; no reliable D call. This CDR3 is 12 amino acids long. V lost 4 bases and J 2 bases, leaving 4 bases between the germline ends. Germline V lookup: CDR1 SGHNT, CDR2 YYREEE (reference sequence). The CDR3 protein is CASSQTYNEQFF. Written as DNA, the CDR3 is TGTGCCAGCAGCCAGACCTACAATGAGCAGTTCTTC.

The V and J genes are TRBV20-1 and TRBJ1-5; D unclear. The V gene's germline CDR1 is DFQATT and CDR2 SNEGSKA (reference sequence). Trimming left V 1 base short and J 3 bases short, with 10 bases between. This CDR3 has 14 residues. Written as DNA, the CDR3 is TGCAGTGCTAGAGGTTTAACAGCCAATCAGCCCCAGCATTTT. Translating it yields CSARGLTANQPQHF.

This clonotype was detected once. This may be a read error: a much more frequent sequence differs by one nucleotide. V usage is TRBV27 and J usage is TRBJ2-3, with D perhaps matching TRBD2 (5 bases). The CDR3 is 14 residues long. Germline CDR1 is MNHEY and CDR2 is SMNVEV (reference sequence). Written as DNA, the CDR3 is TGTGTCAGCAGCCCACGAGGGTTCACAGATACGCAGTATTTT. Translating gives CVSSPRGFTDTQYF.

This chain joins TRBV27 and TRBJ2-7; D is unresolved. Between the trimmed V and J ends, which lost 4 bases and 2 bases, there was a span of 12 bases. Germline CDR1 MNHEY, CDR2 SMNVEV (reference sequence). The CDR3 is 14 residues long. CDR3 loop: CASSSTATPYEQYF. CDR3 coding DNA: TGTGCCAGCAGTTCCACGGCCACTCCCTACGAGCAGTACTTC.

The J gene is TRBJ2-7, the V gene TRBV25-1; 10 bases match TRBD1. The CDR3 length is 14 residues. V trimming: 3 bases; J trimming: 5 bases; junction bases outside the gene matches: 4. CDR1 is MGHDK, CDR2 SYGVNS, per germline. The DNA for the CDR3 is TGTGCCAGCAGTGAGACGGGACAGGGGAACGAGCAGTACTTC. Protein: CASSETGQGNEQYF.

This rearrangement joins TRBV11-2 to TRBJ2-2, with 8 bases identical to TRBD2. The germline gives CDR1 SGHAT, CDR2 FQNNGV. Trimming took 3 bases from V and 4 from J; bases not matched to a gene: 10. The CDR3 is 17 residues long. This chain's CDR3 is CASSFLPGLGSTGELFF. CDR3 bases: TGTGCCAGCAGCTTCTTACCGGGACTAGGCAGCACCGGGGAGCTGTTTTTT.

Remarks on this clonotype: Possible read error: a much larger clone is one base away. The V gene is TRBV19, the J gene TRBJ2-7; tentatively, D is TRBD1 or TRBD2 (5 bases each). The CDR3 spans 11 residues. From germline, CDR1 is LNHDA and CDR2 SQIVND (reference sequence). V was shortened by 9 bases and J by 2 bases, with 8 bases between the two germline ends. This chain's CDR3 is CASRDAYEQYF. CDR3 bases: TGTGCCAGCAGGGACGCCTACGAGCAGTACTTC.

V usage is TRBV27 and J usage is TRBJ2-5; no clear D gene. Germline CDR1 and CDR2: MNHEY and SMNVEV (reference sequence). The CDR3 contains 13 residues. V lost 2 bases, J lost 5 bases, and 9 bases lay in between. CDR3 sequence (DNA): TGTGCCAGCAGTTTAAACGCTTTGGAGACCCAGTACTTC. It codes for CASSLNALETQYF.

This clonotype was observed a few times. This chain connects TRBV19 to TRBJ2-1; D gene ambiguous. CDR3 size: 13 residues. Trimming took 3 bases from V and 9 from J, leaving 12 bases between them. The germline V gene encodes CDR1 LNHDA and CDR2 SQIVND (reference sequence). In DNA, the CDR3 is TGTGCCAGTAGTATCTTTGACAATCGTGAGCAGTTCTTC. Amino acids: CASSIFDNREQFF.

The sample holds many counts of this clonotype. The chain employs TRBV9 and TRBJ2-3, with TRBD2 identical over 10 bases. The junction had 17 bases not matched to a gene; V was cut back by 0 bases and J by 7 bases. CDR3 length: 19 amino acids. Germline V gene sequence: CDR1 SGDLS, CDR2 YYNGEE. The CDR3 sequence: CASSVGIGTSERGVHTQYF. The CDR3 DNA sequence: TGTGCCAGCAGCGTAGGAATTGGGACTAGCGAGCGTGGGGTGCATACGCAGTATTTT.

Ten or more counts support this clonotype. The chain uses TRBV14 and TRBJ1-1, with D perhaps TRBD1 (5 bases). V was cut by 2 bases and J by 4 bases, with 14 bases left in between. The CDR3 contains 15 residues. CDR1 is SGHDN and CDR2 is FVKESK in the germline V gene. Here the CDR3 reads CASSQQGVFGTEAFF. The CDR3 DNA reads TGTGCCAGCAGCCAACAAGGGGTCTTCGGCACTGAAGCTTTCTTT.